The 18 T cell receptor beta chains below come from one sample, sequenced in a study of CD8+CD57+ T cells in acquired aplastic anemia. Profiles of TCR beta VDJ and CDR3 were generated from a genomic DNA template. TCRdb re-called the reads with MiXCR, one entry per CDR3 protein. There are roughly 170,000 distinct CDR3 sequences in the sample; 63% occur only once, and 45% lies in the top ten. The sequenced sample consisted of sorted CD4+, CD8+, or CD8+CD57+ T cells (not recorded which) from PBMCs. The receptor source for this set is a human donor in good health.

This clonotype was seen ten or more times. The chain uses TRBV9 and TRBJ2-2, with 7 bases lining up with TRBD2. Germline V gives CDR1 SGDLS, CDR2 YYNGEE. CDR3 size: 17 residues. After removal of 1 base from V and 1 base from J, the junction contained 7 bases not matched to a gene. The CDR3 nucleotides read TGTGCCAGCAGCGTACCGGCGCTAGCGGTGAACACCGGGGAGCTGTTTTTT. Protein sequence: CASSVPALAVNTGELFF.

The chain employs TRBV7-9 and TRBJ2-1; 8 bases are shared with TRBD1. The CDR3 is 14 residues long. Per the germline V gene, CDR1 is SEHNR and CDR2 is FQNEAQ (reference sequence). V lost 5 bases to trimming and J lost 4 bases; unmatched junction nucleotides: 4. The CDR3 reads CASSPTGAYNEQFF. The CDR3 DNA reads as TGTGCCAGCAGCCCGACAGGGGCGTACAATGAGCAGTTCTTC. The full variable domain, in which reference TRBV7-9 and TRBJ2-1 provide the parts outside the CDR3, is DTGVSQNPRHKITKRGQNVTFRCDPISEHNRLYWYRQTLGQGPEFLTYFQNEAQLEKSRLLSDRFSAERPKGSFSTLEIQRTEQGDSAMYLCASSPTGAYNEQFFGPGTRLTVL.

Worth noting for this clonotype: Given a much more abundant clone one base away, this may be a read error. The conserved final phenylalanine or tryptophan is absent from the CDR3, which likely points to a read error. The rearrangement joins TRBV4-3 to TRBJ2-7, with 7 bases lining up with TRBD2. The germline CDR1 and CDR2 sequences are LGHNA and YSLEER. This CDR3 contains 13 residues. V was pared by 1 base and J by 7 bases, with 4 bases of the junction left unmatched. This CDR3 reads CASSQVSAGEQYS. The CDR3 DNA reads TGCGCCAGCAGCCAAGTCTCAGCGGGAGAGCAGTACTCC.

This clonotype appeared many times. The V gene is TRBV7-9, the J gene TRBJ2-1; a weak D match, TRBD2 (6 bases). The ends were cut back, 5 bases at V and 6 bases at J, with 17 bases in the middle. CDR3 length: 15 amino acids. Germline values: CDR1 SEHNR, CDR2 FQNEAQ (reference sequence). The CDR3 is CASSPTGEEPNEQFF. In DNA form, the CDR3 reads TGTGCCAGCAGCCCAACGGGGGAGGAACCCAATGAGCAGTTCTTC.

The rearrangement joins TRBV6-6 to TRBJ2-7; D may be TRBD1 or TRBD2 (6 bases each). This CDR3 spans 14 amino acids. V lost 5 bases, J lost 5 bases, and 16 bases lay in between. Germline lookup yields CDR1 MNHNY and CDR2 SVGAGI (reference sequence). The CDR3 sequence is CASSGDRRGNEQYF. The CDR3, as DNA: TGTGCCAGCAGTGGAGACAGGCGGGGCAACGAGCAGTACTTC.

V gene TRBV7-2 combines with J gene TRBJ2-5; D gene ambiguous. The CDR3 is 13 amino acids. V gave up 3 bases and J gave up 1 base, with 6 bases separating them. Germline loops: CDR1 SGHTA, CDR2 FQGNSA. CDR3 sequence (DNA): TGTGCCAGCAGCTTCCTGACCCAAGAGACCCAGTACTTC. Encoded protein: CASSFLTQETQYF.

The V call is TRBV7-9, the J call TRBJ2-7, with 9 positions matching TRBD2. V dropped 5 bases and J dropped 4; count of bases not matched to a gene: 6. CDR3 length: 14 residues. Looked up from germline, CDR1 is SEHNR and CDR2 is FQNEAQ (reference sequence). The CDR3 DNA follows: TGTGCCAGCAGCCGGACTAGCGAGCGTTACGAGCAGTACTTC. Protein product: CASSRTSERYEQYF.

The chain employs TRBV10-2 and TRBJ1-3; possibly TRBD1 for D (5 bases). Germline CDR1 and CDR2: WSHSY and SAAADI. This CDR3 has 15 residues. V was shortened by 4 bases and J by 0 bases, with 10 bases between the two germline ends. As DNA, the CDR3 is TGCGCCAGCAGTGGACGGGGGAACTCTGGAAACACCATATATTTT. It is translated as CASSGRGNSGNTIYF.

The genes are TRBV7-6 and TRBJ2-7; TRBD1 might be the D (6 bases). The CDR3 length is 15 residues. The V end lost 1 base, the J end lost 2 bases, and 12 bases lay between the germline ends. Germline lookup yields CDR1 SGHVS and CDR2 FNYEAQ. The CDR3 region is CASSLGSGVTYEQYF. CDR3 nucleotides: TGTGCCAGCAGCTTAGGGTCAGGGGTAACCTACGAGCAGTACTTC.

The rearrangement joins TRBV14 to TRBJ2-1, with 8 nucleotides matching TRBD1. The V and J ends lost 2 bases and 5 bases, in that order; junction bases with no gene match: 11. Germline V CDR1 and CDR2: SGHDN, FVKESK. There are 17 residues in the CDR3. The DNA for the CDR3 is TGTGCCAGCAGCCAAACATGGGGACAGGCGGCGGACAATGAGCAGTTCTTC. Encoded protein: CASSQTWGQAADNEQFF.

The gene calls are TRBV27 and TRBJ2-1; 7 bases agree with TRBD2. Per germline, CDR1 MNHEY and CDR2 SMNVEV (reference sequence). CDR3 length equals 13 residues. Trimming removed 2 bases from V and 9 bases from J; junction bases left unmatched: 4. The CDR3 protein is CASSLVGGTEQFF. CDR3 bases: TGTGCCAGCAGTTTAGTGGGAGGGACTGAGCAGTTCTTC.

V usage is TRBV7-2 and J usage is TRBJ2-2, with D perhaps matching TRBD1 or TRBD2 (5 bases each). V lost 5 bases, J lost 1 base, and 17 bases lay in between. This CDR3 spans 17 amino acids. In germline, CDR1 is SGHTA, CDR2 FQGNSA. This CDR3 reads CASSQELGTRNTGELFF. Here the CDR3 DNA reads TGTGCCAGCAGCCAAGAACTCGGGACCAGGAACACCGGGGAGCTGTTTTTT.

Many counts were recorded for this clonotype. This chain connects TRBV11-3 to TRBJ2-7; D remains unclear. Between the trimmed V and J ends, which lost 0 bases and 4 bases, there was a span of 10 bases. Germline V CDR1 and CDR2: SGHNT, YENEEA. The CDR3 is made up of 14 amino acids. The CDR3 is CASSLDLDLYEQYF. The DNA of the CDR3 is TGTGCCAGCAGCTTAGATCTTGACCTATACGAGCAGTACTTC.

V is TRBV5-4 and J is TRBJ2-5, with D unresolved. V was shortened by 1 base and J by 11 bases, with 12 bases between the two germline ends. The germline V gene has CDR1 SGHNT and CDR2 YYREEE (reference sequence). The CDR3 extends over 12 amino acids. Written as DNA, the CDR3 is TGTGCCAGCAGCTTGCACTACAATGAGCAGTACTTC. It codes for CASSLHYNEQYF.

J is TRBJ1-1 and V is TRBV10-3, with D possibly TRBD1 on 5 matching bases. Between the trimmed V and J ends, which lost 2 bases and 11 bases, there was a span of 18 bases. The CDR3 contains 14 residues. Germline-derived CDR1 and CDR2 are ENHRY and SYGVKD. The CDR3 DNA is TGTGCCATCAGTGAGGCTGACAGTCCTAGTTGGGCTTTCTTT. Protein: CAISEADSPSWAFF.

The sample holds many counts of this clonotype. In DNA form, the CDR3 reads TGTGCCACCAGCCCCGAATTTGGGCAGGGGGTACTCACTTACGAGCAGTACTTC. Its protein product is CATSPEFGQGVLTYEQYF. V usage is TRBV15 and J usage is TRBJ2-7; 7 positions agree with TRBD1. The CDR3 is 18 residues long. J lost 4 bases, V lost 5 bases, and 20 bases had no gene match. Germline lookup yields CDR1 LNHNV and CDR2 YYDKDF (reference sequence).

CDR3 in DNA: TGCAGTGCTATGTCGGGCTTTTCGAACAAAAACACCATATATTTT. It encodes CSAMSGFSNKNTIYF. The chain recombines TRBV20-1 with TRBJ1-3; D not resolved. The CDR3 extends over 15 amino acids. Per germline, CDR1 DFQATT and CDR2 SNEGSKA (reference sequence). V was cut by 4 bases and J by 6 bases, with 19 bases left in between.

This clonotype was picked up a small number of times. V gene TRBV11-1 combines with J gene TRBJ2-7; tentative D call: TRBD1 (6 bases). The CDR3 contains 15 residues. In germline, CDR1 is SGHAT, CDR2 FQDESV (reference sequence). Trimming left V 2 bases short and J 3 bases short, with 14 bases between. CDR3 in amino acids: CASSLTRGTRYEQYF. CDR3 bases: TGTGCCAGCAGCTTAACCAGGGGTACACGCTACGAGCAGTACTTC. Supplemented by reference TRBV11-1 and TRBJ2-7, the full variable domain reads EAEVAQSPRYKITEKSQAVAFWCDPISGHATLYWYRQILGQGPELLVQFQDESVVDDSQLPKDRFSAERLKGVDSTLKIQPAELGDSAMYLCASSLTRGTRYEQYFGPGTRLTVT.